Listed below are T cell receptor beta chains from one sample, sequenced in a study of vaccination effects on CD4 cells after COVID-19. Some clones are missing from TCRdb's copy, which holds only in-frame ones; the method was immunoSEQ multiplex PCR. Of tens of thousands of clones detected, 65% to 75% appear once; the ten largest clones hold more than 3%. No antigen has been identified for these receptors. The specimen was CD4+ T cells from PBMCs cultured with SARS-CoV-2 spike peptides, collected before COVID-19 vaccination. These receptors were obtained from a human donor who received a COVID-19 vaccine. The CDR3 runs from the conserved cysteine through the conserved F or W. Each record gives: J gene, D gene, V gene, clone size, CDR3 length, CDR3 protein, CDR3 DNA. The D gene is left open where the match is weak. Rows may omit the clone size; those that give it use once, few, many or a size class.

TRBJ2-7 TRBD2 TRBV28 - 13 CASEAPGGYEQYF TGTGCCAGCGAGGCGCCCGGGGGGTACGAGCAGTACTTC
TRBJ2-2 TRBD2 TRBV18 - 19 CASSRVTSGRLSGTGELFF TGTGCCAGCTCACGAGTGACTAGCGGGAGGTTATCCGGCACCGGGGAGCTGTTTTTT
TRBJ1-2 - TRBV5-1 - 15 CASSLSPTENYGYTF TGCGCCAGCAGCTTGTCCCCTACAGAAAACTATGGCTACACCTTC
TRBJ2-7 TRBD1 TRBV10-1 - 15 CASSATGTGSYEQYF TGCGCCAGCAGTGCGACCGGGACAGGTTCCTACGAGCAGTACTTC
TRBJ1-5 - TRBV4-2 - 15 CASSQELQSNQPQHF TGTGCCAGCAGCCAAGAACTTCAAAGCAATCAGCCCCAGCATTTT
TRBJ2-1 TRBD2 TRBV2 - 14 CASSEDLAVNEQFF TGTGCCAGCAGTGAGGACCTAGCGGTGAATGAGCAGTTCTTC
TRBJ2-4 - TRBV24-1 once 13 CATSDLLGNIQYF TGTGCCACCAGTGATTTATTGGGAAACATTCAGTACTTC
TRBJ1-1 - TRBV2 - 13 CASRQGPAPEAFF TGTGCCAGCAGACAAGGACCCGCCCCTGAAGCTTTCTTT
TRBJ2-6 TRBD2 TRBV19 medium-sized 16 CASRSGTGSGANVLTF TGTGCCAGTAGAAGCGGGACCGGCTCTGGGGCCAACGTCCTGACTTTC
TRBJ2-5 - TRBV10-3 few 14 CAISQDRYQETQYF TGTGCCATCAGCCAAGACAGGTACCAAGAGACCCAGTACTTC
TRBJ1-4 TRBD1 TRBV6-5 - 14 CASRYRDRDEKLFF TGTGCCAGCAGATACCGGGACAGGGATGAAAAACTGTTTTTT
TRBJ2-3 - TRBV20-1 - 11 CSAHFTDTQYF TGCAGTGCTCACTTCACAGATACGCAGTATTTT
TRBJ2-7 - TRBV11-2 - 13 CASSLGGSYEQYF TGTGCCAGCAGCTTAGGCGGATCCTACGAGCAGTACTTC
TRBJ1-6 - TRBV2 - 14 CASRGVPRGSPLHF TGTGCCAGCAGGGGGGTCCCGAGGGGTTCACCCCTCCACTTT
TRBJ1-2 TRBD1 TRBV5-4 - 13 CASSFGDRVGYTF TGTGCCAGCAGCTTCGGGGACAGGGTTGGCTACACCTTC
TRBJ2-1 - TRBV6-1 - 17 CASSEALSRGPYNEQFF TGTGCCAGCAGTGAAGCGCTGAGCAGGGGACCCTACAATGAGCAGTTCTTC
TRBJ1-1 - TRBV2 few 14 CASRQGAMNTEAFF TGTGCCAGCAGGCAGGGCGCGATGAACACTGAAGCTTTCTTT
TRBJ1-4 - TRBV5-1 - 15 CASSPKSNRTEKLFF TGCGCCAGCAGCCCGAAATCTAATCGGACTGAAAAACTGTTTTTT
TRBJ1-5 - TRBV5-6 - 15 CASSLGGYSNQPQHF TGTGCCAGCAGCTTGGGCGGGTATAGCAATCAGCCCCAGCATTTT
TRBJ2-7 - TRBV6-5 - 14 CASSYSWQGYEQYF TGTGCCAGCAGTTACTCATGGCAGGGCTACGAGCAGTACTTC
TRBJ1-2 - TRBV12-3/TRBV12-4 - 13 CASSMTANYGYTF TGTGCCAGCAGTATGACAGCTAACTATGGCTACACCTTC
TRBJ2-3 - TRBV15 - 14 CATSRLSTADTQYF TGTGCCACCAGCAGACTATCGACAGCAGATACGCAGTATTTT